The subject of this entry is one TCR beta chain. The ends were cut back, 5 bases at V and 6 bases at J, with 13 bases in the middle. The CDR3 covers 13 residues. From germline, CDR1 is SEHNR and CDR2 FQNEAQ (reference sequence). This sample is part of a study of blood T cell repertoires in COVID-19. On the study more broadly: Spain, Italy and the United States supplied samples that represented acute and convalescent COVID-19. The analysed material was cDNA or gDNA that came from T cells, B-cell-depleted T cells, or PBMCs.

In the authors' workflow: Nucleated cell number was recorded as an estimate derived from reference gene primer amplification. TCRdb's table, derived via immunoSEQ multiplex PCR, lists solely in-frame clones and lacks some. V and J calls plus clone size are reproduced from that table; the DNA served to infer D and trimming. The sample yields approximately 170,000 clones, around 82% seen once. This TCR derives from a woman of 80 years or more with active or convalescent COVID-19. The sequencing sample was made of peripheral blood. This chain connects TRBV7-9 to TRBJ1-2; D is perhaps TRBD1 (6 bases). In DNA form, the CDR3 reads TGTGCCAGCAGCCAGACAGGTCTGAATGGCTACACCTTC. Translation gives CASSQTGLNGYTF.